Sequencing of this TCR beta chain was carried out in a study of cytomegalovirus exposure and HLA in healthy donors. It was with 60 Vbeta and 13 Jbeta primers that the PCR ran. The repertoire was sequenced with immunoSEQ multiplex PCR; TCRdb's copy has only in-frame clones and lacks some. This table has around 300,000 clones, roughly 89% appearing once. V was pared by 2 bases and J by 8 bases, with 9 bases of the junction left unmatched. The CDR3 has 15 residues. Germline V gives CDR1 MNHEY, CDR2 SMNVEV (reference sequence). Sequencing was carried out using PBMCs. The chain joins TRBV27 to TRBJ2-1; 7 bases fit TRBD2. The sequence came from a woman aged 18-29 years in good health and CMV-seronegative. Here the CDR3 reads CASSLRTRVQDEQFF. The CDR3 DNA reads TGTGCCAGCAGTTTAAGGACTAGAGTACAGGATGAGCAGTTCTTC.